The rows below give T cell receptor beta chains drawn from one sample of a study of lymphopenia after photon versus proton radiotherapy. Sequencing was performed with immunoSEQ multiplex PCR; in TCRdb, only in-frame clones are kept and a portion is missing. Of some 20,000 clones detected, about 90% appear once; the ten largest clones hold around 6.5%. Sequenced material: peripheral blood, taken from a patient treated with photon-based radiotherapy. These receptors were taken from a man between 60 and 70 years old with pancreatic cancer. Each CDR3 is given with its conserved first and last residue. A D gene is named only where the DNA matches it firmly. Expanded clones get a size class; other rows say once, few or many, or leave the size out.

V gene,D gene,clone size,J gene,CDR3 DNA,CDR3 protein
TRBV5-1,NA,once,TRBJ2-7,TGCGCCAGCAGCCTCGCCGGGAACTACGAGCAGTACTTC,CASSLAGNYEQYF
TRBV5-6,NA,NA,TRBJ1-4,TGTGCCAGTAAAAGACAGGTCATGGGAAAACTGTTTTTT,CASKRQVMGKLFF
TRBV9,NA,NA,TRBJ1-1,TGTGCCAGCAGCGCCCCAGGAGCGGCGAACACTGAAGCTTTCTTT,CASSAPGAANTEAFF
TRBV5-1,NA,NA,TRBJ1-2,TGCGCCAGCAGCTTGGCCTCCAACCCTAACTATGGCTACACCTTC,CASSLASNPNYGYTF
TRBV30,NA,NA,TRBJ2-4,TGTGCCTGGAGTGTTGACCACGCGGACATTCAGTACTTC,CAWSVDHADIQYF
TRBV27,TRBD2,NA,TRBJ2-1,TGTGCCAGCAGTTCAAGGACTAGCGGGGGGTTTGAGCAGTTCTTC,CASSSRTSGGFEQFF
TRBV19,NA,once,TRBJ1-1,TGTGCCAGTAAGGAACGGGAGAGGAACACTGAAGCTTTCTTT,CASKERERNTEAFF
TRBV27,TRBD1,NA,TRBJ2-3,TGTGCCAGCAGTTTAAAGGGGGCAATCACAGATACGCAGTATTTT,CASSLKGAITDTQYF
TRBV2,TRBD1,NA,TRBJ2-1,TGTGCCAGCAGTTCGGGACAGGGCAATGAGCAGTTCTTC,CASSSGQGNEQFF
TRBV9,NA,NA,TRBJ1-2,TGTGCCAGCAGCTTCAACAGTGGCTACACCTTC,CASSFNSGYTF
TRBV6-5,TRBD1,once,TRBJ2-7,TGTGCCAGCAGCTCCCGGGACAGAGTCTACGAGCAGTACTTC,CASSSRDRVYEQYF
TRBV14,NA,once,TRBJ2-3,TGTGCCAGCAGCCAAGATATTTCGAGGAACACGCAGTATTTT,CASSQDISRNTQYF
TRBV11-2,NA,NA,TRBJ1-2,TGTGCCAGCAGCTTCTCTGAGTCCTCATCCAACTATGGCTACACCTTC,CASSFSESSSNYGYTF
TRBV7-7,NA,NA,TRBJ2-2,TGTGCCAGCAGCCCTAGCTCGAACACCGGGGAGCTGTTTTTT,CASSPSSNTGELFF
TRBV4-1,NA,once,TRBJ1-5,TGCGCCAGCAGCCCGTGGAGCGGGGATCAGCCCCAGCATTTT,CASSPWSGDQPQHF
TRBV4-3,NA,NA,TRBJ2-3,TGCGCCAGCAGCCAAGATATCGGGGGCCGCACAGATACGCAGTATTTT,CASSQDIGGRTDTQYF
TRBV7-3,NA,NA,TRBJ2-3,TGTGCCAGCAGCCAGAGCACAGATACGCAGTATTTT,CASSQSTDTQYF